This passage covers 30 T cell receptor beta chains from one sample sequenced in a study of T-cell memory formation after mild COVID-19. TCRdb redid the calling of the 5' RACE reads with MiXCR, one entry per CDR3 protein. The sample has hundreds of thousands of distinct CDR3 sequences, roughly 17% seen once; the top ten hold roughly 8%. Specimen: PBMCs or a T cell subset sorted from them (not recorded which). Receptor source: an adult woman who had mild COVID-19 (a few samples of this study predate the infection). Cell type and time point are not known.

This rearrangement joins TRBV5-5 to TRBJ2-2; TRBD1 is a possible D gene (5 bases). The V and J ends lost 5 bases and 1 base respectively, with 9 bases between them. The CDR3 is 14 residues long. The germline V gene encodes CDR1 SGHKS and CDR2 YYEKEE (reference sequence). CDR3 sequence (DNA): TGTGCCAGCAGTATCCAGGGGAACACCGGGGAGCTGTTTTTT. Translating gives CASSIQGNTGELFF.

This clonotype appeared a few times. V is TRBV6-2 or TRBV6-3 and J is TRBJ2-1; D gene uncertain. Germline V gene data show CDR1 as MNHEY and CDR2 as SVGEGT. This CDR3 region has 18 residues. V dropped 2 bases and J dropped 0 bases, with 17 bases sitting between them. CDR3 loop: CASSYDLRGPSSYNEQFF. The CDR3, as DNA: TGTGCCAGCAGTTACGACCTGCGCGGCCCGAGCTCCTACAATGAGCAGTTCTTC.

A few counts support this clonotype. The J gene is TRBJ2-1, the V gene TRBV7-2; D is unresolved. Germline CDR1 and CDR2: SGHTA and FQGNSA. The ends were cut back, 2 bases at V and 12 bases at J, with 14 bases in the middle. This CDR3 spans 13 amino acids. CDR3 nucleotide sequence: TGTGCCAGCAGCTTATTGGCGGAAAAGGGGCAGTTCTTC. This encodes CASSLLAEKGQFF.

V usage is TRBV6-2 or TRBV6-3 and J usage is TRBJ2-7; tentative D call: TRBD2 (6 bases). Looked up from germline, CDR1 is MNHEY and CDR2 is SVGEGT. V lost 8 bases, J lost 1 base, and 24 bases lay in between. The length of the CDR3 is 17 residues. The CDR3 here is CASLQWRREGQSYEQYF. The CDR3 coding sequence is TGTGCCAGCCTTCAATGGAGGAGGGAAGGTCAGTCCTACGAGCAGTACTTC.

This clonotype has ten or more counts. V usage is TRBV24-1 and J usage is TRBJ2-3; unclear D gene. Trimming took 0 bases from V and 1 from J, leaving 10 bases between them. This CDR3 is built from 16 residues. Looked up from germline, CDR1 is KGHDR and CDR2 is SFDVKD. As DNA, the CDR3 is TGTGCCACCAGTGATTTGCAATTTGGGGGCACAGATACGCAGTATTTT. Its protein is CATSDLQFGGTDTQYF.

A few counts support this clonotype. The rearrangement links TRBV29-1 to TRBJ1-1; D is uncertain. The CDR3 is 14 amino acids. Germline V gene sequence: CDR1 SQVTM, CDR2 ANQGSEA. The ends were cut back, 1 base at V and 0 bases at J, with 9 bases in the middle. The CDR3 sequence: CSVEVWEMNTEAFF. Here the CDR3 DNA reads TGCAGCGTTGAAGTGTGGGAGATGAACACTGAAGCTTTCTTT.

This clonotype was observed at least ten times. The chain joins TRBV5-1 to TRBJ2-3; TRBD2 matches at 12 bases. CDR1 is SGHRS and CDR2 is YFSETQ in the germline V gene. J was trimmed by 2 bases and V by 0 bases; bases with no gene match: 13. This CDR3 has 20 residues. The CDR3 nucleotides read TGCGCCAGCAGCTTGGAAGGAGAACTAGCGGGGGGCGAACACACAGATACGCAGTATTTT. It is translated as CASSLEGELAGGEHTDTQYF.

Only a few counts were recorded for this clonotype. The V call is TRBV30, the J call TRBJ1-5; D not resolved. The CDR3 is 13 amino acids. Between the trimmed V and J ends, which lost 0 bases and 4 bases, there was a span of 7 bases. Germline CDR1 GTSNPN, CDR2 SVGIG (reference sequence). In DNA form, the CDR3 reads TGTGCCTGGAGTGTAGCGTTAAATCAGCCCCAGCATTTT. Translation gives CAWSVALNQPQHF.

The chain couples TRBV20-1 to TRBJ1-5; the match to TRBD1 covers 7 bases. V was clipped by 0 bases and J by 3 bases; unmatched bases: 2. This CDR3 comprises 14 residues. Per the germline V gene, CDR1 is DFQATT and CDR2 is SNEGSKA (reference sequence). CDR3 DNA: TGCAGTGCTAGAGAGGGGACAGCCAATCAGCCCCAGCATTTT. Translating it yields CSAREGTANQPQHF.

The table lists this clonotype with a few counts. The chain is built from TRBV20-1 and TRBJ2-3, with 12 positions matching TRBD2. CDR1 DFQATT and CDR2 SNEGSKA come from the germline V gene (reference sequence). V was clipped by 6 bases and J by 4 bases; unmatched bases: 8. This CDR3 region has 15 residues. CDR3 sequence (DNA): TGCAGTGCAGACGAGACTAGCGGGAGTCCAGATACGCAGTATTTT. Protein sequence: CSADETSGSPDTQYF.

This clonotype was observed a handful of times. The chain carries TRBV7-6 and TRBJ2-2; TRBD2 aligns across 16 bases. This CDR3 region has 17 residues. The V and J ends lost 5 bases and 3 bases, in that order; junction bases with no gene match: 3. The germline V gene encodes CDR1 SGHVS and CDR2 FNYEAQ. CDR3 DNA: TGTGCCAGCAGCCCAGGGACTAGCGGGGGGGACACCGGGGAGCTGTTTTTT. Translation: CASSPGTSGGDTGELFF.

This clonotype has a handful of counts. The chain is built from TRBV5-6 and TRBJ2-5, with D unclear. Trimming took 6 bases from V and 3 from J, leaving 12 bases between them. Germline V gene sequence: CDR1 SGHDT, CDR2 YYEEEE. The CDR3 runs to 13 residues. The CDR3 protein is CASIRLAEETQYF. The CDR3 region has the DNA TGTGCCAGCATCCGGCTGGCGGAAGAGACCCAGTACTTC.

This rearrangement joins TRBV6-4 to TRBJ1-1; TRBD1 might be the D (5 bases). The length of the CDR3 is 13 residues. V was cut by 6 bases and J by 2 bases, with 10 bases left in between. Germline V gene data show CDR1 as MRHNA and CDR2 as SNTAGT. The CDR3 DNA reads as TGTGCCAGCAGCGAGACAGACAACACTGAAGCTTTCTTT. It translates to CASSETDNTEAFF.

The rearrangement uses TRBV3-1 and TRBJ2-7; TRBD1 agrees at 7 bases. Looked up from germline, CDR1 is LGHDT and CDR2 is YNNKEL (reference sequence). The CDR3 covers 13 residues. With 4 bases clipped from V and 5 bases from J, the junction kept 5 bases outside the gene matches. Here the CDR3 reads CASSPRGLDEQYF. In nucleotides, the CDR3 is TGTGCCAGCAGCCCGAGGGGGCTTGACGAGCAGTACTTC.

For the CDR3, the DNA is TGTGCCAGCAGTTACGGGCAGTCAGATACGCAGTATTTT. Amino acid sequence: CASSYGQSDTQYF. The chain is built from TRBV6-5 and TRBJ2-3; D remains unclear. V was clipped by 2 bases and J by 4 bases, with 7 bases between them. From germline, CDR1 is MNHEY and CDR2 SVGAGI. This CDR3 is 13 amino acids long.

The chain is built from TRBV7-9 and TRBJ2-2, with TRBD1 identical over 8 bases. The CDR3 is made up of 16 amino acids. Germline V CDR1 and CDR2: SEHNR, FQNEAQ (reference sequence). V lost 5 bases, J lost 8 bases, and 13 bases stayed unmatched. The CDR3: CASSHDRGQVPGELFF. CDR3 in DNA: TGTGCCAGCAGCCACGACAGGGGTCAAGTTCCTGGGGAGCTGTTTTTT.

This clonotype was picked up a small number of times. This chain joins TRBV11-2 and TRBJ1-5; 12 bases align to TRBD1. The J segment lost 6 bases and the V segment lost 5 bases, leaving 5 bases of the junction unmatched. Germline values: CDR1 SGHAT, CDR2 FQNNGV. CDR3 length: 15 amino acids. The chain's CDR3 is CASSKGQGASQPQHF. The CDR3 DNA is TGTGCCAGCAGCAAGGGACAGGGGGCAAGTCAGCCCCAGCATTTT.

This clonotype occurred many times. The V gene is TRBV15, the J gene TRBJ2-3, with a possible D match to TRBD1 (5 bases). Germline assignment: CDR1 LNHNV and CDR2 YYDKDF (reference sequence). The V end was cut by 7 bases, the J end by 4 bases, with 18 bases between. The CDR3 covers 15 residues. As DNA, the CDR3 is TGTGCCACCATGGAAGGGGTCGTAGGTCCAGATACGCAGTATTTT. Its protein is CATMEGVVGPDTQYF.

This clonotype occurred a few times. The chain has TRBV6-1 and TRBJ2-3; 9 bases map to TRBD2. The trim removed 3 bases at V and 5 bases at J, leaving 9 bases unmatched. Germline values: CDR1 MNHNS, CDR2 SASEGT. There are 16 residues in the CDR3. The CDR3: CASSDRVAGAGDTQYF. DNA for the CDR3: TGTGCCAGCAGTGATAGGGTAGCGGGAGCAGGAGATACGCAGTATTTT.

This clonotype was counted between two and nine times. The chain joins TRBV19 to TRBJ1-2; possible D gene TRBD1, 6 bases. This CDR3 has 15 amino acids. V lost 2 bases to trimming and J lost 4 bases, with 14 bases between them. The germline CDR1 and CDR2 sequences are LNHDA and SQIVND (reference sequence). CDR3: CASSISGQTFYGYTF. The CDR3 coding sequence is TGTGCCAGTAGTATAAGCGGACAGACTTTCTATGGCTACACCTTC.

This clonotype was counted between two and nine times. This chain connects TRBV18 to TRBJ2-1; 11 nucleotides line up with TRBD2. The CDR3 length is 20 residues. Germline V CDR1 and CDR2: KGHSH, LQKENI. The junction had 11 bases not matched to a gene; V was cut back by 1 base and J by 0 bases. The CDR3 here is CASSPRASGGHSDSYNEQFF. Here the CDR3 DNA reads TGTGCCAGCTCACCACGGGCTAGCGGGGGGCATTCCGACTCCTACAATGAGCAGTTCTTC.

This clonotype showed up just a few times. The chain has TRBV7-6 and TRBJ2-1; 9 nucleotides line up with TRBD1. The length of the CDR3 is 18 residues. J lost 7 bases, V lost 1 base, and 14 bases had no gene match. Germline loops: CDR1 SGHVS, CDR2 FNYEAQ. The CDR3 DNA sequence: TGTGCCAGCAGCTTAGACCCGGACAGGGGCCGGCGGGAAAATGAGCAGTTCTTC. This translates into CASSLDPDRGRRENEQFF.

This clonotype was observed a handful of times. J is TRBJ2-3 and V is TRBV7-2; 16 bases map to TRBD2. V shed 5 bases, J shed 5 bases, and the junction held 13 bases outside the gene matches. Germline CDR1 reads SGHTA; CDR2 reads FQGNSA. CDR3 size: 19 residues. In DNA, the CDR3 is TGTGCCAGCAGCCACCGACCGGGACTAGCGGGAGGGCCAGAAGATACGCAGTATTTT. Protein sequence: CASSHRPGLAGGPEDTQYF.

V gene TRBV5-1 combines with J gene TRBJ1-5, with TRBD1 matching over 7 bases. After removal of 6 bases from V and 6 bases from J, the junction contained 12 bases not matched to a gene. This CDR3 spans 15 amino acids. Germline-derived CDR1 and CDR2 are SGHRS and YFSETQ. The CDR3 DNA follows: TGCGCCAGCATACCCCGCCGCCAGGGGGGTCAGCCCCAGCATTTT. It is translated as CASIPRRQGGQPQHF.

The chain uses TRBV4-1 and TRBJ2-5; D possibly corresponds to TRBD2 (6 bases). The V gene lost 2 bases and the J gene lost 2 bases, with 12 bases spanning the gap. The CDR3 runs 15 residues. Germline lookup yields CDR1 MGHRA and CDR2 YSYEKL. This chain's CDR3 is CASSQSWAGQETQYF. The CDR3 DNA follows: TGCGCCAGCAGCCAAAGCTGGGCGGGGCAAGAGACCCAGTACTTC.

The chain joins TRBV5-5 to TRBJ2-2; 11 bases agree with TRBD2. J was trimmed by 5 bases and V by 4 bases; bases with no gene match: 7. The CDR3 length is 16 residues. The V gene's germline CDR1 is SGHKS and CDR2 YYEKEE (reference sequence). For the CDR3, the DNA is TGTGCCAGCAGCCCAGGAGCTAGCGGGAGGACCGGGGAGCTGTTTTTT. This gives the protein CASSPGASGRTGELFF.

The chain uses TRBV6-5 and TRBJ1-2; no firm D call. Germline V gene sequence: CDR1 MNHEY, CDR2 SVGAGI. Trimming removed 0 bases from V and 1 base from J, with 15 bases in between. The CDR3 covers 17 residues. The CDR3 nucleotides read TGTGCCAGCAGTTACTCGAGGTGGAAAACAGATAACTATGGCTACACCTTC. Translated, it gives CASSYSRWKTDNYGYTF.

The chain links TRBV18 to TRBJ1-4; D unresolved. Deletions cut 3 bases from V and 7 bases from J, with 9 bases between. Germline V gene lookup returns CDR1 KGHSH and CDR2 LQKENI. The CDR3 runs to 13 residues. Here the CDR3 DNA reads TGTGCCAGCTCACCCCCGGAGGGTGAAAAACTGTTTTTT. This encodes CASSPPEGEKLFF.

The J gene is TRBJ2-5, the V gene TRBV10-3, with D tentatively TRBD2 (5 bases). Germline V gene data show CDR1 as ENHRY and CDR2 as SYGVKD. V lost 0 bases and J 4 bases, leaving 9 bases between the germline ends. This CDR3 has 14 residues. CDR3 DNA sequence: TGTGCCATCAGTGAGTCTAGTGCGGGAGAGACCCAGTACTTC. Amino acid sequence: CAISESSAGETQYF.

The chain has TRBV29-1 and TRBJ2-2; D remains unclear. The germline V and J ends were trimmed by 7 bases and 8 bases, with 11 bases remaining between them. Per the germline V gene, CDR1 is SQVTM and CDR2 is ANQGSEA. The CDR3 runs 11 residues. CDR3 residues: CSGRLRGELFF. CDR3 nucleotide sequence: TGCAGCGGCCGTTTGAGAGGGGAGCTGTTTTTT.